These T cell receptor beta chains were read from a single sample in a study of identifying expanded T cells in peripheral blood. Libraries were prepared by immunoSEQ multiplex PCR; TCRdb keeps only in-frame clonotypes and omits some of them. The data show around 120,000 clones, roughly 84% seen once. Sequenced input: blood. The origin of the receptors is a person aged 18 to 75 in good health. The CDR3 runs from the conserved cysteine through the conserved F or W. Each record gives: clone size, D gene, J gene, V gene, CDR3 DNA, CDR3 protein. The D gene is left open where the match is weak. Size is omitted from some rows. Given values are once, few, many or a class for expanded clones.

abundance: once; d_gene: -; j_gene: TRBJ2-2; v_gene: TRBV7-2; CDR3nt: TGTGCCAGCAGCAAAGGGGGGTTGGCAGGGACGAACACCGGGGAGCTGTTTTTT; CDR3aa: CASSKGGLAGTNTGELFF
abundance: once; d_gene: TRBD2; j_gene: TRBJ2-5; v_gene: TRBV5-1; CDR3nt: TGCGCCAGCAGCTTGGCCCTAGCGGGGGGGAACCAAGAGACCCAGTACTTC; CDR3aa: CASSLALAGGNQETQYF
abundance: -; d_gene: -; j_gene: TRBJ2-7; v_gene: TRBV7-6; CDR3nt: TGTGCCAGCAGCTTCAGGCAGGGGAGCTCCTACGAGCAGTACTTC; CDR3aa: CASSFRQGSSYEQYF
abundance: -; d_gene: -; j_gene: TRBJ1-6; v_gene: TRBV2; CDR3nt: TGTGCCAGCAGTAGGGGGAATAATTCACCCCTCCACTTT; CDR3aa: CASSRGNNSPLHF
abundance: -; d_gene: -; j_gene: TRBJ1-5; v_gene: TRBV19; CDR3nt: TGTGCCAGTAGGACGGACCTGTCGGTACCCCAGCATTTT; CDR3aa: CASRTDLSVPQHF
abundance: -; d_gene: -; j_gene: TRBJ2-3; v_gene: TRBV9; CDR3nt: TGTGCCAGCAGCGTAGCACCGGGGGAAATAGGGGATACGCAGTATTTT; CDR3aa: CASSVAPGEIGDTQYF
abundance: few; d_gene: -; j_gene: TRBJ1-2; v_gene: TRBV19; CDR3nt: TGTGCCAGTAGTATAGATCAGGCAGGTTTTGGCTACACCTTC; CDR3aa: CASSIDQAGFGYTF
abundance: -; d_gene: TRBD1; j_gene: TRBJ1-1; v_gene: TRBV19; CDR3nt: TGTGCCAGTAGCCATAGACAGGGGGCAGTCGGCACTGAAGCTTTCTTT; CDR3aa: CASSHRQGAVGTEAFF
abundance: -; d_gene: -; j_gene: TRBJ2-7; v_gene: TRBV7-2; CDR3nt: TGTGCCAGCAGTTGGGCCTCGGGTGGGGGCTACGAGCAGTACTTC; CDR3aa: CASSWASGGGYEQYF
abundance: -; d_gene: -; j_gene: TRBJ1-1; v_gene: TRBV7-3; CDR3nt: TGTGCCAGCAGCTTATATCGTTTAGGGACTGAAGCTTTCTTT; CDR3aa: CASSLYRLGTEAFF
abundance: -; d_gene: -; j_gene: TRBJ2-3; v_gene: TRBV27; CDR3nt: TGTGCCAGCAGTTTTGTTTTGACAGATACGCAGTATTTT; CDR3aa: CASSFVLTDTQYF
abundance: -; d_gene: -; j_gene: TRBJ2-4; v_gene: TRBV5-6; CDR3nt: TGTGCCAGCAGCGAACTGGTGAAAAACATTCAGTACTTC; CDR3aa: CASSELVKNIQYF
abundance: once; d_gene: -; j_gene: TRBJ2-2; v_gene: TRBV6-1; CDR3nt: TGTGCCAGCAGTGGTCGTTCTAGAGTAGAGGAGCTGTTTTTT; CDR3aa: CASSGRSRVEELFF
abundance: once; d_gene: -; j_gene: TRBJ2-3; v_gene: TRBV9; CDR3nt: TGTGCCAGCAGCGTAGGCGGTGGGGGGAAAGATACGCAGTATTTT; CDR3aa: CASSVGGGGKDTQYF
abundance: -; d_gene: -; j_gene: TRBJ1-4; v_gene: TRBV6-5; CDR3nt: TGTGCCAGCAGCCCTATCGGAGGAGAAAAACTGTTTTTT; CDR3aa: CASSPIGGEKLFF
abundance: -; d_gene: -; j_gene: TRBJ1-1; v_gene: TRBV7-8; CDR3nt: TGTGCCAGCATCCCATCGACCTCGGGGGTGAACACTGAAGCTTTCTTT; CDR3aa: CASIPSTSGVNTEAFF
abundance: -; d_gene: -; j_gene: TRBJ1-1; v_gene: TRBV20-1; CDR3nt: TGCAGTGCTAGACAAGGGACGCGCACTTTCTTT; CDR3aa: CSARQGTRTFF
abundance: -; d_gene: -; j_gene: TRBJ2-5; v_gene: TRBV29-1; CDR3nt: TGCAGCGTTGTAGGAGGGGTCGGAGAGACCCAGTACTTC; CDR3aa: CSVVGGVGETQYF
abundance: -; d_gene: -; j_gene: TRBJ1-5; v_gene: TRBV30; CDR3nt: TGTGCCTGGAGTGTAGTTTGGGCAAGAGGTGAGCCCCAGCATTTT; CDR3aa: CAWSVVWARGEPQHF
abundance: -; d_gene: -; j_gene: TRBJ2-2; v_gene: TRBV7-2; CDR3nt: TGTGCCAGCAGCTTAGCGGGTAACCCCGCGGGGGAGCTGTTTTTT; CDR3aa: CASSLAGNPAGELFF
abundance: -; d_gene: -; j_gene: TRBJ2-7; v_gene: TRBV11-3; CDR3nt: TGTGCCAGCGGGGCAGGAGTTGGTAGGGGGGCCTCCTACGAGCAGTACTTC; CDR3aa: CASGAGVGRGASYEQYF
abundance: -; d_gene: -; j_gene: TRBJ2-4; v_gene: TRBV2; CDR3nt: TGTGCCAGCGGACCTCACAGGGAGTACCTTGTCTTC; CDR3aa: CASGPHREYLVF
abundance: -; d_gene: -; j_gene: TRBJ2-5; v_gene: TRBV7-9; CDR3nt: TGTGCCAGCAGCTTCGCGGAGACCCAGTACTTC; CDR3aa: CASSFAETQYF
abundance: -; d_gene: -; j_gene: TRBJ2-7; v_gene: TRBV4-2; CDR3nt: TGTGCCAGCAGCCAGGCCCATGGGGGGATGCGGCACGAGCAGTACTTC; CDR3aa: CASSQAHGGMRHEQYF
abundance: -; d_gene: TRBD1; j_gene: TRBJ2-7; v_gene: TRBV6-1; CDR3nt: TGTGCCAGCAGTGAGGGGGACAGGAGATCCTACGAGCAGTACTTC; CDR3aa: CASSEGDRRSYEQYF
abundance: -; d_gene: -; j_gene: TRBJ1-2; v_gene: TRBV10-3; CDR3nt: TGTGCCACATGGCGGGTCCTAGGCTACACCTTC; CDR3aa: CATWRVLGYTF
abundance: -; d_gene: -; j_gene: TRBJ2-3; v_gene: TRBV27; CDR3nt: TGTGCCAGCAGTTCCCTGTCGATGCGCACAGATACGCAGTATTTT; CDR3aa: CASSSLSMRTDTQYF
abundance: -; d_gene: -; j_gene: TRBJ1-2; v_gene: TRBV27; CDR3nt: TGTGCCAGCAGTTTTTTAGGGGCGGGGCGCGGCTACACCTTC; CDR3aa: CASSFLGAGRGYTF
abundance: -; d_gene: TRBD1; j_gene: TRBJ2-7; v_gene: TRBV7-9; CDR3nt: TGTGCCAGCAGCTACAAGGGACAGTCAAGCTCCTACGAGCAGTACTTC; CDR3aa: CASSYKGQSSSYEQYF
abundance: -; d_gene: -; j_gene: TRBJ2-7; v_gene: TRBV29-1; CDR3nt: TGCAGCGTTGTAGGTCTACCCTTAGGGGAGCAGTACTTC; CDR3aa: CSVVGLPLGEQYF
abundance: once; d_gene: -; j_gene: TRBJ1-3; v_gene: TRBV29-1; CDR3nt: TGCAGCGTCCACATCTCTGGAAACACCATATATTTT; CDR3aa: CSVHISGNTIYF
abundance: -; d_gene: -; j_gene: TRBJ1-1; v_gene: TRBV6-5; CDR3nt: TGTGCCAGCAGTTACTCGATTGGGGATCACACTGAAGCTTTCTTT; CDR3aa: CASSYSIGDHTEAFF
abundance: few; d_gene: -; j_gene: TRBJ1-1; v_gene: TRBV6-6; CDR3nt: TGTGCCAGCAGTTCGGGCTTGAACACTGAAGCTTTCTTT; CDR3aa: CASSSGLNTEAFF
abundance: -; d_gene: -; j_gene: TRBJ2-7; v_gene: TRBV10-3; CDR3nt: TGTGCCGCAAGAGATCCGTTATCCTACGAGCAGTACTTC; CDR3aa: CAARDPLSYEQYF
abundance: -; d_gene: TRBD1; j_gene: TRBJ1-3; v_gene: TRBV2; CDR3nt: TGTGCCAGCAATAACCGGGACAGGGGAGTTTCGGGAAACACCATATATTTT; CDR3aa: CASNNRDRGVSGNTIYF
abundance: -; d_gene: -; j_gene: TRBJ2-7; v_gene: TRBV6-5; CDR3nt: TGTGCCAGCAGTTGGGCAGGGAAGGGAGAGCAGTACTTC; CDR3aa: CASSWAGKGEQYF
abundance: -; d_gene: -; j_gene: TRBJ1-2; v_gene: TRBV7-2; CDR3nt: TGTGCCAGCAGCTTAGGAGGGTCGTTGAGGAACACCTTC; CDR3aa: CASSLGGSLRNTF
abundance: few; d_gene: -; j_gene: TRBJ1-1; v_gene: TRBV7-2; CDR3nt: TGTGCCAGCAGCTTAGGTCCAGCGAACACTGAAGCTTTCTTT; CDR3aa: CASSLGPANTEAFF
abundance: -; d_gene: -; j_gene: TRBJ2-7; v_gene: TRBV6-5; CDR3nt: TGTGCCAGCAGTTTGGGACATATCTACGAGCAGTACTTC; CDR3aa: CASSLGHIYEQYF
abundance: -; d_gene: -; j_gene: TRBJ1-5; v_gene: TRBV27; CDR3nt: TGTGCCAGCAGCCTGACAGGAAACTTTCAGCCCCAGCATTTT; CDR3aa: CASSLTGNFQPQHF
abundance: once; d_gene: -; j_gene: TRBJ2-7; v_gene: TRBV7-6; CDR3nt: TGTGCCAGCAGCTTAGTTGGGGGGGGCGGAGGGGAGCAGTACTTC; CDR3aa: CASSLVGGGGGEQYF
abundance: -; d_gene: -; j_gene: TRBJ1-4; v_gene: TRBV19; CDR3nt: TGTGCCAGTAGTATAGGGGGCGAACCAACTAATGAAAAACTGTTTTTT; CDR3aa: CASSIGGEPTNEKLFF
abundance: -; d_gene: TRBD2; j_gene: TRBJ2-1; v_gene: TRBV7-2; CDR3nt: TGTGCCAGCAGCTACGACGGGGTAGCGGGGTACAATGAGCAGTTCTTC; CDR3aa: CASSYDGVAGYNEQFF
abundance: -; d_gene: -; j_gene: TRBJ2-5; v_gene: TRBV7-9; CDR3nt: TGTGCCAGCAGCTTAAGTTTAGGAGAGCGACCAGGCGGAGAGACCCAGTACTTC; CDR3aa: CASSLSLGERPGGETQYF